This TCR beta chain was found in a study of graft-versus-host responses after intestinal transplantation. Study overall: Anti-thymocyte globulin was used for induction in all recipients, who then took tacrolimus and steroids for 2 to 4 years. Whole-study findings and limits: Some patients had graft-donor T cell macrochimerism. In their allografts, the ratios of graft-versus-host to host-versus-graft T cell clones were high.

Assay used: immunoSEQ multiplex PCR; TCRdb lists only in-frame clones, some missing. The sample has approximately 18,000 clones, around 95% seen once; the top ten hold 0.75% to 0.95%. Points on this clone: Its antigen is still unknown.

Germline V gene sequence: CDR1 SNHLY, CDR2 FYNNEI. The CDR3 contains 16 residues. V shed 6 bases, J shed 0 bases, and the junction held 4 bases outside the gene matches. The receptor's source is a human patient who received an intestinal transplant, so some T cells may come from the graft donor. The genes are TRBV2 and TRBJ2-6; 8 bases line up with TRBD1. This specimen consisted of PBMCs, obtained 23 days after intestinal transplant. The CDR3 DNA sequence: TGTGCCAGCAGCCTGGACAGGGACTCTGGGGCCAACGTCCTGACTTTC. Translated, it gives CASSLDRDSGANVLTF. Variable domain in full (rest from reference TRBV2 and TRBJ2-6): EPEVTQTPSHQVTQMGQEVILRCVPISNHLYFYWYRQILGQKVEFLVSFYNNEISEKSEIFDDQFSVERPDGSNFTLKIRSTKLEDSAMYFCASSLDRDSGANVLTFGAGSRLTVL.